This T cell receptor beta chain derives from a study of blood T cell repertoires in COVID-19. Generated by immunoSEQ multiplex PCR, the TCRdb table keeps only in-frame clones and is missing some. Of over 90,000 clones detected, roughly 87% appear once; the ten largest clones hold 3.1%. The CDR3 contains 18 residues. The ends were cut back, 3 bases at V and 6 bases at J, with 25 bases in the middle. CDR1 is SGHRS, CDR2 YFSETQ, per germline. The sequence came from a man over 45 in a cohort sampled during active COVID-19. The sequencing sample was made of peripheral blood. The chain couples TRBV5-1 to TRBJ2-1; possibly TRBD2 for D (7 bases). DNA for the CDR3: TGCGCCAGCAGCTCGGACGGGGGCAGAGGACGCGGGGGCAATGAGCAGTTCTTC. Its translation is CASSSDGGRGRGGNEQFF.